This T cell receptor (beta chain) was sequenced in a study of shared clonotypes between healthy human individuals. Overall study: The people who gave samples were two women and three men aged 18 to 49.

In regard to this clone: This CDR3 is also generated by other DNA sequences in the sample.

Donors included only healthy HIV-negative adults lacking recent acute infections or vaccinations. Some clones are missing from TCRdb's copy, which holds only in-frame ones; the method was immunoSEQ multiplex PCR. The table includes under 2,500,000 clones, nearly 97% detected once. The sequence derives from a young man in good health. What was sequenced was naive CD4+ T cells sorted from blood. Specified subset: CD45RA+ positively selected.

The CDR3: CASSLGTANTEAFF. The CDR3 nucleotides read TGTGCCAGCAGCCTAGGGACAGCCAACACTGAAGCTTTCTTT. This chain joins TRBV7-2 and TRBJ1-1; 7 bases line up with TRBD1. J gave up 2 bases and V 5 bases, and 5 bases lay outside the gene matches. This CDR3 has 14 residues. The V gene's germline CDR1 is SGHTA and CDR2 FQGNSA. The full variable domain, in which reference TRBV7-2 and TRBJ1-1 provide the parts outside the CDR3, is GAGVSQSPSNKVTEKGKDVELRCDPISGHTALYWYRQSLGQGLEFLIYFQGNSAPDKSGLPSDRFSAERTGGSVSTLTIQRTQQEDSAVYLCASSLGTANTEAFFGQGTRLTVV.